This T cell receptor (beta chain) emerged from a study of cytomegalovirus exposure and HLA in healthy donors. PCR was performed using 60 Vbeta and 13 Jbeta primers. Original processing methods: Tens of millions of unique TCR beta chains, about 12 million shared, were counted in a later analysis. TCRdb's table, derived via immunoSEQ multiplex PCR, lists solely in-frame clones and lacks some. V, J and clone size are taken as reported in that table, and D and trimming were inferred from the DNA itself. The top ten clones hold 3.3% of a sample with 90,000 or so clones, approximately 81% of them seen once. For this clone: What it binds is unknown.

The V gene's germline CDR1 is MDHEN and CDR2 SYDVKM. There are 14 residues in the CDR3. Trimming left V 4 bases short and J 1 base short, with 10 bases between. Study-level findings and limits: Accurate prediction of most subjects' HLA-A and HLA-B alleles from TCR beta sequences was reported.

Donors showed nominal health when sampled, although they likely had unrecorded immune exposures. This receptor was obtained from a woman in her thirties or forties in good health and CMV-seronegative. Sequenced material: PBMCs. This chain joins TRBV28 and TRBJ1-1; perhaps TRBD1 as D (6 bases). Here the CDR3 reads CASSWTATNTEAFF. The CDR3 nucleotides are TGTGCCAGCAGTTGGACAGCAACGAACACTGAAGCTTTCTTT.